These 22 T cell receptor beta chains came from one sample sequenced in a study of control samples from healthy donors and cancer patients. The protocol was immunoSEQ multiplex PCR, while the TCRdb copy is restricted to in-frame clones and leaves out a portion. There are roughly 150,000 clones in the sample; over 90% occur only once, and under 2.5% lies in the top ten. The sample was blood. The receptors stem from a man in his fifties or sixties in good health.

This clone was seen more than once but under ten times. This chain joins TRBV24-1 and TRBJ2-5, with D possibly being TRBD2 (6 bases). Germline V lookup: CDR1 KGHDR, CDR2 SFDVKD. Deletions cut 5 bases from V and 2 bases from J, with 17 bases between. The CDR3 is made up of 16 amino acids. CDR3 in DNA: TGTGCCACCAGTGGAATGGAGGGCGGTGTTCAAGAGACCCAGTACTTC. It specifies CATSGMEGGVQETQYF.

Only one count was recorded for this clone. The rearrangement links TRBV7-9 to TRBJ2-2; D uncertain. CDR1 and CDR2 from the germline V gene are SEHNR and FQNEAQ (reference sequence). The ends were cut back, 1 base at V and 1 base at J, with 4 bases in the middle. The CDR3 is made up of 14 amino acids. CDR3 loop: CASSLGQNTGELFF. The CDR3 DNA reads as TGTGCCAGCAGCTTAGGGCAGAACACCGGGGAGCTGTTTTTT.

This clone was seen a handful of times. This likely comes from a read error, as the CDR3 has no conserved phenylalanine or tryptophan at its end. The DNA is left out, because the CDR3 cannot be placed on it with certainty; the CDR3 is given as TCRdb lists it. The chain is built from TRBV3-1 (or the pseudogene TRBV3-2) and TRBJ1-1. Per germline, CDR1 LGHDT and CDR2 YNNKEL (reference sequence). The CDR3 totals 11 residues, both ends included. This CDR3 is CASSTTAYTVL.

The rearrangement uses TRBV5-6 and TRBJ2-7; D perhaps matches TRBD2 (6 bases). The germline CDR1 and CDR2 sequences are SGHDT and YYEEEE. Trimming left V 6 bases short and J 0 bases short, with 16 bases between. CDR3 length equals 15 residues. CDR3 coding DNA: TGTGCCAGCACCCCGTCGGTAGCGGCCTCCTACGAGCAGTACTTC. Protein sequence: CASTPSVAASYEQYF.

The chain has TRBV5-5 and TRBJ2-5, with D perhaps matching TRBD1 (5 bases). The CDR3 totals 17 residues. The V gene lost 1 base and the J gene lost 4 bases, with 20 bases spanning the gap. Germline CDR1 SGHKS, CDR2 YYEKEE (reference sequence). CDR3 bases: TGTGCCAGCAGCTTGAAGCAAGACAGCCTCTTAGGAGAGACCCAGTACTTC. Translated, it gives CASSLKQDSLLGETQYF.

This rearrangement joins TRBV13 to TRBJ2-7, with 7 bases lining up with TRBD1. Germline loops: CDR1 PRHDT, CDR2 FYEKMQ (reference sequence). Losses at the gene ends were 5 bases for V and 5 bases for J; bases not matched to a gene: 12. The CDR3 extends over 15 amino acids. CDR3 residues: CASSPTTGRRHEQYF. In nucleotides, the CDR3 is TGTGCCAGCAGCCCAACGACAGGGCGGCGCCACGAGCAGTACTTC.

This clone was seen a few times. This CDR3 is CASSEAKVGGYTF. The CDR3 bases are TGTGCCAGCAGTGAAGCGAAGGTGGGGGGTTACACCTTC. This chain joins TRBV6-1 and TRBJ1-2; D might be TRBD1 (5 bases). The germline V gene encodes CDR1 MNHNS and CDR2 SASEGT. V was shortened by 0 bases and J by 11 bases, with 13 bases between the two germline ends. The CDR3 consists of 13 residues.

This chain links TRBV2 with TRBJ1-6; tentatively, D is TRBD1 (6 bases). Germline V lookup: CDR1 SNHLY, CDR2 FYNNEI. The CDR3 is 15 residues long. The V end lost 4 bases, the J end lost 8 bases, and 15 bases lay between the germline ends. CDR3 amino acids: CASSVQGSPHSPLHF. In DNA, the CDR3 is TGTGCCAGCAGTGTACAGGGTTCTCCCCATTCACCCCTCCACTTT.

A few counts support this clone. The rearrangement joins TRBV19 to TRBJ2-7, with TRBD1 matching 9 bases. The CDR3 has 14 amino acids. Germline CDR1 LNHDA, CDR2 SQIVND (reference sequence). V gave up 8 bases and J gave up 2 bases; unmatched junction bases: 7. The CDR3 region is CASSTGGYTYEQYF. The CDR3 DNA sequence: TGTGCCAGTTCCACAGGGGGCTACACCTACGAGCAGTACTTC.

V usage is TRBV10-1 and J usage is TRBJ1-1; D uncertain. The CDR3 totals 13 residues. The V gene lost 6 bases and the J gene lost 3 bases, with 11 bases spanning the gap. Germline assignment: CDR1 WNHNN and CDR2 SYGVQD (reference sequence). The CDR3 nucleotides read TGCGCCAGCAGACCGGATAGGGACACTGAAGCTTTCTTT. Protein product: CASRPDRDTEAFF.

The count of this clone is one. J is TRBJ1-1 and V is TRBV7-3, with 7 bases matching TRBD1. The germline V gene has CDR1 SGHTA and CDR2 FQGTGA. After removal of 2 bases from V and 5 bases from J, the junction contained 8 bases not matched to a gene. The CDR3 loop spans 15 amino acids. The CDR3 DNA reads TGTGCCAGCAGCTTAGAGGGGGCGCGCTATACTGAAGCTTTCTTT. It yields the protein CASSLEGARYTEAFF.

The chain uses TRBV7-9 and TRBJ1-1, with 9 bases fitting TRBD1. Germline CDR1 is SEHNR and CDR2 is FQNEAQ (reference sequence). With V trimmed by 2 bases and J by 4 bases, 5 bases remained unmatched. CDR3 length: 15 amino acids. CDR3 sequence (DNA): TGTGCCAGCAGCTTATCCGGGACAGGGTTCACTGAAGCTTTCTTT. It is translated as CASSLSGTGFTEAFF.

The chain employs TRBV5-1 and TRBJ2-5, with TRBD2 as a possible D gene (5 bases). The ends were cut back, 4 bases at V and 5 bases at J, with 18 bases in the middle. Germline CDR1 and CDR2: SGHRS and YFSETQ. The CDR3 is 15 residues long. CDR3 region: CASSLSERPGETQYF. CDR3 DNA sequence: TGCGCCAGCAGCCTATCGGAAAGACCGGGGGAGACCCAGTACTTC. The complete variable domain, with remaining parts taken from reference TRBV5-1 and TRBJ2-5, reads KAGVTQTPRYLIKTRGQQVTLSCSPISGHRSVSWYQQTPGQGLQFLFEYFSETQRNKGNFPGRFSGRQFSNSRSEMNVSTLELGDSALYLCASSLSERPGETQYFGPGTRLLVL.

This chain links TRBV5-1 with TRBJ2-2; tentatively, D is TRBD1 or TRBD2 (6 bases each). Germline lookup yields CDR1 SGHRS and CDR2 YFSETQ. This CDR3 contains 16 residues. Trimming cost V 2 bases and J 6 bases, with 17 bases left between them. DNA of the CDR3: TGCGCCAGCAGCTTTTCTCCCCGGGGGCAAGCCGGGGAGCTGTTTTTT. Its protein product is CASSFSPRGQAGELFF.

The chain combines TRBV28 with TRBJ1-6; 7 nucleotides agree with TRBD1. After removal of 6 bases from V and 0 bases from J, the junction contained 11 bases not matched to a gene. Per germline, CDR1 MDHEN and CDR2 SYDVKM. This CDR3 is built from 18 residues. This CDR3 is CASSPGQLPSSYNSPLHF. The CDR3 DNA follows: TGTGCCAGCAGCCCGGGACAGCTCCCCAGCTCCTATAATTCACCCCTCCACTTT.

The rearrangement links TRBV24-1 to TRBJ2-5; 8 bases align to TRBD1. There are 16 residues in the CDR3. Germline CDR1 is KGHDR and CDR2 is SFDVKD. V shed 4 bases, J shed 2 bases, and the junction held 8 bases outside the gene matches. The CDR3 sequence: CATSDSYGTGQETQYF. The DNA of the CDR3 is TGTGCCACCAGTGACTCCTACGGGACAGGACAAGAGACCCAGTACTTC.

This clone was picked up a small number of times. The V call is TRBV12-3 or TRBV12-4, the J call TRBJ2-1; D remains ambiguous. V was pared by 1 base and J by 12 bases, with 13 bases between. This CDR3 is built from 13 residues. CDR3 amino acids: CASSLGIGSGQFF. CDR3 sequence (DNA): TGTGCCAGCAGTTTAGGTATCGGTTCGGGGCAGTTCTTC.

The rearrangement joins TRBV28 to TRBJ2-1, with 7 bases identical to TRBD1. The CDR3 is 13 amino acids. Germline V gene data show CDR1 as MDHEN and CDR2 as SYDVKM. Germline trimming cut 6 bases from V and 4 bases from J; bases unmatched to any gene: 3. CDR3 in DNA: TGTGCCAGCAGGAGGGACAGTTACAATGAGCAGTTCTTC. Translating it yields CASRRDSYNEQFF.

The chain carries TRBV5-4 and TRBJ1-4; D not certain. CDR3 length equals 15 residues. The germline gives CDR1 SGHNT, CDR2 YYREEE (reference sequence). V dropped 0 bases and J dropped 6 bases, with 12 bases sitting between them. The CDR3 nucleotides read TGTGCCAGCAGCTTGGAAGAGGGTCTCGATGAAAAACTGTTTTTT. As protein: CASSLEEGLDEKLFF.

The chain couples TRBV3-1 (or the pseudogene TRBV3-2) to TRBJ1-3; D is ambiguous. V lost 2 bases, J lost 0 bases, and 11 bases lay in between. CDR3 length: 16 residues. Germline lookup yields CDR1 LGHDT and CDR2 YNNKEL (reference sequence). CDR3 residues: CASSQPLRSSGNTIYF. CDR3 bases: TGTGCCAGCAGCCAACCTCTTCGGAGCTCTGGAAACACCATATATTTT.

This chain links TRBV19 with TRBJ1-6, with TRBD1 matching over 9 bases. Germline CDR1 LNHDA, CDR2 SQIVND (reference sequence). V dropped 4 bases and J dropped 0; count of bases not matched to a gene: 4. The CDR3 extends over 17 amino acids. CDR3 bases: TGTGCCAGTAGTAGAAACAGGGGGCTCTCCTATAATTCACCCCTCCACTTT. As protein: CASSRNRGLSYNSPLHF.

V usage is TRBV5-1 and J usage is TRBJ2-5; D remains unclear. From germline, CDR1 is SGHRS and CDR2 YFSETQ. The length of the CDR3 is 14 residues. Trimming removed 4 bases from V and 4 bases from J, with 14 bases in between. CDR3 protein: CASSPLGLRETQYF. The CDR3 DNA reads TGCGCCAGCAGCCCCTTGGGGTTGCGAGAGACCCAGTACTTC.